Listed here is a single TCR beta chain. The antigen remains unidentified. This record belongs to a study of T cell responses to AZD1222 COVID-19 vaccine. CDR3 length: 15 amino acids. Germline CDR1 SGHNT, CDR2 YYREEE (reference sequence). Trimming removed 4 bases from V and 1 base from J, with 11 bases in between. Libraries were prepared by immunoSEQ multiplex PCR; TCRdb keeps only in-frame clonotypes and omits some of them. Of roughly 150,000 clones listed, roughly 90% are singletons. Study-wide findings and caveats: Nearly half of spike-specific TCRs reportedly target unmutated variant regions. Donors were largely white British and mainly female; clonal diversity was possibly underestimated.

This rearrangement joins TRBV5-4 to TRBJ2-2; unclear D gene. The starting material was peripheral blood, obtained on day 0 of AZD1222 vaccination. The clonotype originates from an adult in good health. The DNA of the CDR3 is TGTGCCAGCAGCCCTCCTGGCAGGAACACCGGGGAGCTGTTTTTT. It is translated as CASSPPGRNTGELFF.